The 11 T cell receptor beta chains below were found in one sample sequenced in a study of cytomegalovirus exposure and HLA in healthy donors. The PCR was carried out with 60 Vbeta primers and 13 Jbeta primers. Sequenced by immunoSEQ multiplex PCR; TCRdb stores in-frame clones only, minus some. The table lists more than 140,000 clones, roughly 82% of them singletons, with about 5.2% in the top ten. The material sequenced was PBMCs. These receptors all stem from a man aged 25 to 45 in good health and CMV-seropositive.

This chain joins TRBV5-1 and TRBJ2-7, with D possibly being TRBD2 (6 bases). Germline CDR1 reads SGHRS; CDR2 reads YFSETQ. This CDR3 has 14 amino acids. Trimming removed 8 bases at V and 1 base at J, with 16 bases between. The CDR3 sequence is CASRQGLTSYEQYF. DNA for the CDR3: TGCGCCAGTCGTCAGGGACTCACGTCCTACGAGCAGTACTTC. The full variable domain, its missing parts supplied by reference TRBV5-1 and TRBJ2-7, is KAGVTQTPRYLIKTRGQQVTLSCSPISGHRSVSWYQQTPGQGLQFLFEYFSETQRNKGNFPGRFSGRQFSNSRSEMNVSTLELGDSALYLCASRQGLTSYEQYFGPGTRLTVT.

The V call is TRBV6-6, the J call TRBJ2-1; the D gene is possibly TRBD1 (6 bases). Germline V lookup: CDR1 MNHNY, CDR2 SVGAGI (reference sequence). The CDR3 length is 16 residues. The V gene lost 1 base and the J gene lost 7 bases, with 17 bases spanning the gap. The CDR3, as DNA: TGTGCCAGCAGTTACTTCACCGGCACAGGGTCAAATGAGCAGTTCTTC. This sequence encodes CASSYFTGTGSNEQFF.

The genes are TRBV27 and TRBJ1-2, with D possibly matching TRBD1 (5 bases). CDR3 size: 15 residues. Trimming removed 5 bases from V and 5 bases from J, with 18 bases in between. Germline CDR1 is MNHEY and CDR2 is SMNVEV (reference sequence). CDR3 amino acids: CASSPTGTGIYGYTF. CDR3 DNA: TGTGCCAGCAGTCCGACCGGGACTGGGATATATGGCTACACCTTC.

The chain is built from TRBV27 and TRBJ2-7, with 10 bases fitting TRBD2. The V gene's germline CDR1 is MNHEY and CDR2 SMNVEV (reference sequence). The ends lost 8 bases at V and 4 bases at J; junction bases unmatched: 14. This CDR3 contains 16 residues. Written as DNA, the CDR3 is TGTGCCAGCGCCGCCTCTCCTAGCGGGAGCGTTTACGAGCAGTACTTC. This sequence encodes CASAASPSGSVYEQYF.

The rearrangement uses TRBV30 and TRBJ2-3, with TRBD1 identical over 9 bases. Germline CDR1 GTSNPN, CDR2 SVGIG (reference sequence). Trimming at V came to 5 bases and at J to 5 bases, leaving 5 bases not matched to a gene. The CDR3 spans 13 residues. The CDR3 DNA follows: TGTGCCTGGGCCGGGGGACAGGGAGATACGCAGTATTTT. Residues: CAWAGGQGDTQYF.

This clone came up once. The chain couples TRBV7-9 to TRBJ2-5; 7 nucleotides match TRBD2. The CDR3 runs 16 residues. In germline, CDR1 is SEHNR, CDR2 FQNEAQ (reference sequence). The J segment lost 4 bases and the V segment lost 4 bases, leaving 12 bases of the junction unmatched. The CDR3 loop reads CASSSGGGWGGETQYF. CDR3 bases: TGTGCCAGCAGCTCCGGGGGAGGGTGGGGAGGAGAGACCCAGTACTTC.

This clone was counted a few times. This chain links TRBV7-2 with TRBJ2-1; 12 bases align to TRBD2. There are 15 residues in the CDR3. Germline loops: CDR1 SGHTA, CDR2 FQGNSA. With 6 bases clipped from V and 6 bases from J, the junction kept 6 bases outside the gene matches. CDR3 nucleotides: TGTGCCAGCAGTTCGACTAGCGGGAGTTTCAATGAGCAGTTCTTC. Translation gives CASSSTSGSFNEQFF. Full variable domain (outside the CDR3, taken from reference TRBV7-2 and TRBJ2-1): GAGVSQSPSNKVTEKGKDVELRCDPISGHTALYWYRQSLGQGLEFLIYFQGNSAPDKSGLPSDRFSAERTGGSVSTLTIQRTQQEDSAVYLCASSSTSGSFNEQFFGPGTRLTVL.

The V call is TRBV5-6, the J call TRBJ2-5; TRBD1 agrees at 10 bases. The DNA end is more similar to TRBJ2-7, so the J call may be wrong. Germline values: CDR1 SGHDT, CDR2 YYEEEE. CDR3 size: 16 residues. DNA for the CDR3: TGTGCCAGCAGCTCGGGGACAGGGGAGACTGAGTACGAGCAGTACTTC. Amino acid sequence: CASSSGTGETEYEQYF.

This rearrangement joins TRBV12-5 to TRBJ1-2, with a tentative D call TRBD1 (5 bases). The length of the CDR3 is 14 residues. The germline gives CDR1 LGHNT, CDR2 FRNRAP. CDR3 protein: CASWGGVTTTGYTF. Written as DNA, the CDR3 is TGTGCCTCGTGGGGGGGAGTTACTACCACCGGCTACACCTTC.

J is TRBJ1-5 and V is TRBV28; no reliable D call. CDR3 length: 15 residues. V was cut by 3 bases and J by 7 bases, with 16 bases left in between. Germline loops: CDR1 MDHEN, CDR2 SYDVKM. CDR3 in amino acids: CASSFLDSGGQPQHF. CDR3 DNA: TGTGCCAGCAGTTTTCTCGACTCAGGCGGGCAGCCCCAGCATTTT.

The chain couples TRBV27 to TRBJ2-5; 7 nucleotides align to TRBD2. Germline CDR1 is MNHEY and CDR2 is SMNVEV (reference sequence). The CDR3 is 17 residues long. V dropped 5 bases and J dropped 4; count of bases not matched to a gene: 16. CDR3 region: CASSPRSTGGGSETQYF. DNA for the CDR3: TGTGCCAGCAGTCCCCGATCTACGGGGGGAGGGTCAGAGACCCAGTACTTC.